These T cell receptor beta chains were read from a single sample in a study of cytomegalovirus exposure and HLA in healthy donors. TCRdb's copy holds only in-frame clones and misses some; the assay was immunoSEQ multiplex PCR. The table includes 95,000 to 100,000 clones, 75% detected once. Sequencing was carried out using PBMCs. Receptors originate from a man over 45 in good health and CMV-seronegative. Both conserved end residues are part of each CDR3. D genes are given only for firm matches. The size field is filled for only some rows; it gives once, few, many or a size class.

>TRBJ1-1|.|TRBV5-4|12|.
CASSVEAAEAFF
TGTGCCAGCAGCGTCGAGGCCGCTGAAGCTTTCTTT
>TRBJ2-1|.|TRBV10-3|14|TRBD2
CAISEGGSYNEQFF
TGTGCCATCAGTGAAGGCGGGAGTTATAATGAGCAGTTCTTC
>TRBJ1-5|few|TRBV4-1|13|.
CASSQEALAPQHF
TGCGCCAGCAGCCAAGAGGCTTTAGCGCCCCAGCATTTT
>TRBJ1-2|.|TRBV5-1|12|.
CASGGEAAGYTF
TGCGCCAGCGGGGGGGAGGCGGCCGGCTACACCTTC
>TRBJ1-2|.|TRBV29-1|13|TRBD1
CSVRGQGSHGYTF
TGCAGCGTTCGGGGACAGGGATCCCATGGCTACACCTTC
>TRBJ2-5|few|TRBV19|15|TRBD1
CASSSLRTGEETQYF
TGTGCCAGTAGTAGCCTCCGGACAGGGGAAGAGACCCAGTACTTC
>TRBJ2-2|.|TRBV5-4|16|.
CASSPIRRANTGELFF
TGTGCCAGCAGTCCCATCCGGAGGGCGAACACCGGGGAGCTGTTTTTT
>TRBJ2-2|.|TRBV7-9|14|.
CASSQGSHPGELFF
TGTGCCAGCAGCCAGGGGTCCCACCCCGGGGAGCTGTTTTTT
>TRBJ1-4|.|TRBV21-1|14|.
CASTTRPWRGKLFF
TGTGCCAGCACCACCAGGCCCTGGCGGGGAAAACTGTTTTTT
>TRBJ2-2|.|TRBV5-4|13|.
CASSLESYGELFF
TGTGCCAGCAGCTTGGAGTCCTACGGGGAGCTGTTTTTT
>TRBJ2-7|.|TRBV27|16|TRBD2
CASSVPTSGRAHRQYF
TGTGCCAGCAGTGTACCCACTAGCGGGAGGGCCCATCGTCAGTACTTC